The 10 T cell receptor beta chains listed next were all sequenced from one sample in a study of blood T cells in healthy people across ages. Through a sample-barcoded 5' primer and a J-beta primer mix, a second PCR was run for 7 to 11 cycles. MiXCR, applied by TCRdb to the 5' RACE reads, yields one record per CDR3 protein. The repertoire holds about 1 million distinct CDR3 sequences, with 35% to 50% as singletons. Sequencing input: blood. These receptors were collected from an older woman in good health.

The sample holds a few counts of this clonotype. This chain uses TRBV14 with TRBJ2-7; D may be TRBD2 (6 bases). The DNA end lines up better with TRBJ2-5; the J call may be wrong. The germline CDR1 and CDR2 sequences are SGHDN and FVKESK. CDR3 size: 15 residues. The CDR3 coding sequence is TGTGCCAGCAGCCAAGATATAACTAGCTTGGAGACCCAGTACTTC. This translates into CASSQDITSLETQYF.

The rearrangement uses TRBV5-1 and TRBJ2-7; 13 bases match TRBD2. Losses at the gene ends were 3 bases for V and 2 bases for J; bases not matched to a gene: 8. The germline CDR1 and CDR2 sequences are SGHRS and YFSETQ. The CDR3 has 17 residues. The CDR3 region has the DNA TGCGCCAGCAGCTCCCCCGAGGGACTAGCGGGGACCTACGAGCAGTACTTC. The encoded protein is CASSSPEGLAGTYEQYF.

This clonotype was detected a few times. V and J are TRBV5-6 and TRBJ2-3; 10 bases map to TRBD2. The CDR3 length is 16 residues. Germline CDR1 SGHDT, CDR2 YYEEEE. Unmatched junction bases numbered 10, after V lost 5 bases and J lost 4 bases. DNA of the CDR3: TGTGCCAGCAGTCGGGACCCGGGACTAGCGTCAGATACGCAGTATTTT. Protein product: CASSRDPGLASDTQYF.

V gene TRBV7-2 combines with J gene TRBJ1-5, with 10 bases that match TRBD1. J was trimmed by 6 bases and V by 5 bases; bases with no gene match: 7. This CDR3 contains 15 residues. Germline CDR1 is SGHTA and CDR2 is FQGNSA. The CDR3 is CASSRGQGSGQPQHF. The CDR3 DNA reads TGTGCCAGCAGCCGGGGACAGGGGTCGGGTCAGCCCCAGCATTTT.

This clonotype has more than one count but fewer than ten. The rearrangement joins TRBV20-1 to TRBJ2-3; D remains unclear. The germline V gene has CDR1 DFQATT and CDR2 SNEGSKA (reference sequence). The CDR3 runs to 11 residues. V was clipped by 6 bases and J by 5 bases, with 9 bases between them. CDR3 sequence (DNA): TGCAGTGCCCTGGACGTAGATACGCAGTATTTT. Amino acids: CSALDVDTQYF.

The CDR3 DNA reads as TGTGCCAGCAGCGACCAGGGACTGACCGCCTACGAGCAGTACTTC. Its protein is CASSDQGLTAYEQYF. The V call is TRBV6-6, the J call TRBJ2-7; the D gene is possibly TRBD2 (6 bases). Germline V gene sequence: CDR1 MNHNY, CDR2 SVGAGI (reference sequence). This CDR3 has 15 amino acids. Deletions cut 6 bases from V and 2 bases from J, with 17 bases between.

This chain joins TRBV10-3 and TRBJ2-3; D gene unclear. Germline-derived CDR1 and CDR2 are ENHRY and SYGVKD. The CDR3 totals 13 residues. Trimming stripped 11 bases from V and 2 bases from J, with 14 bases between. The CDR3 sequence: CAVEPEDTDTQYF. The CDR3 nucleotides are TGTGCCGTCGAGCCAGAAGACACAGATACGCAGTATTTT.

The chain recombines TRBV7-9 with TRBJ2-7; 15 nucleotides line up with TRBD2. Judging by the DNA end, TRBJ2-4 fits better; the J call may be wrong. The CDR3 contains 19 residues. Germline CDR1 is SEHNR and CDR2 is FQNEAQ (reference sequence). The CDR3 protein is CASSFPGLAGGRVVGIQYF. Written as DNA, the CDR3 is TGTGCCAGCAGCTTCCCCGGACTAGCGGGAGGGCGGGTTGTTGGCATTCAGTACTTC.

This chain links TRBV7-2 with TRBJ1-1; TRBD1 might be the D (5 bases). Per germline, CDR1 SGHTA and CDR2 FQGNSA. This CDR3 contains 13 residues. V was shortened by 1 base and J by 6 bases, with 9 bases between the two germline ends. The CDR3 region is CASSLDGGAEAFF. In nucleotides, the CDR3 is TGTGCCAGCAGCTTAGATGGGGGAGCTGAAGCTTTCTTT.

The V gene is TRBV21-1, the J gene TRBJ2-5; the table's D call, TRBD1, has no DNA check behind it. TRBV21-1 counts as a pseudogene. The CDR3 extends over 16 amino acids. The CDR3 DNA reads TGTGCCAGCAGCAAAGGGTTAGACAGGGAGAAAGAGACCCAGTACTTC. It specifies CASSKGLDREKETQYF.